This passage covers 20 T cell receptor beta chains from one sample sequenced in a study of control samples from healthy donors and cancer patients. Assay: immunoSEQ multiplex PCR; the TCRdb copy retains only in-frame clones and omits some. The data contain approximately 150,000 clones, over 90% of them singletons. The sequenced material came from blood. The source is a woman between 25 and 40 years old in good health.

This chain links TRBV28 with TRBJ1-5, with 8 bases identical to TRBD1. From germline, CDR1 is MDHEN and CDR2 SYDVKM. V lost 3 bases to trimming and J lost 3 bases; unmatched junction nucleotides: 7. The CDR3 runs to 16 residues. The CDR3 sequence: CASSFRDRLINQPQHF. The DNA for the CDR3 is TGTGCCAGCAGTTTTCGGGACAGGCTAATCAATCAGCCCCAGCATTTT.

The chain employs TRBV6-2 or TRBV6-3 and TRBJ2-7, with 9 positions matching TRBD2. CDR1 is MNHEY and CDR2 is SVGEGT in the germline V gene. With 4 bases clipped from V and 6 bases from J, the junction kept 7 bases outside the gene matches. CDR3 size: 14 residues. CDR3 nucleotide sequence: TGTGCCAGCAGTTCCGGGACTAGCCGCAGCGAGCAGTACTTC. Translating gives CASSSGTSRSEQYF.

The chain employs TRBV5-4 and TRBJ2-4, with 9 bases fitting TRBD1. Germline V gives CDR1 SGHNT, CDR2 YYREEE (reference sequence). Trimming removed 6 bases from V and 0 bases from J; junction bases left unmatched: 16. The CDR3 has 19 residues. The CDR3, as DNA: TGTGCCAGCACCCAGCAGCGGGGACAGGGCCCCCTAGCCAAAAACATTCAGTACTTC. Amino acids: CASTQQRGQGPLAKNIQYF.

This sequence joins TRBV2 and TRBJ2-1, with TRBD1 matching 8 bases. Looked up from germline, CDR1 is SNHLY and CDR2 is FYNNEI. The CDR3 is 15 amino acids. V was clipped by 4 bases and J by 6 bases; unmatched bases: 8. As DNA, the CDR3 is TGTGCCAGCAGTGCGGTATGGACAGGGACCAATGAGCAGTTCTTC. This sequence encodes CASSAVWTGTNEQFF.

The CDR3 DNA is TGTGCCAGCAGGGTTGTGGGGAATGAAAAACTGTTTTTT. Protein: CASRVVGNEKLFF. V is TRBV28 and J is TRBJ1-4; D remains ambiguous. The V end was cut by 6 bases, the J end by 5 bases, with 10 bases between. The CDR3 has 13 residues. The germline V gene has CDR1 MDHEN and CDR2 SYDVKM.

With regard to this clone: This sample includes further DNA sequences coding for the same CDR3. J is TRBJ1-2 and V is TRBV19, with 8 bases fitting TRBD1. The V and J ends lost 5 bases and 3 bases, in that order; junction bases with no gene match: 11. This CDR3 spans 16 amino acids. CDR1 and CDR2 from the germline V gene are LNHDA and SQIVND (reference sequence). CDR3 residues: CASSLWQGAGHYGYTF. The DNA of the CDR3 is TGTGCCAGTAGTTTGTGGCAGGGGGCGGGTCACTATGGCTACACCTTC.

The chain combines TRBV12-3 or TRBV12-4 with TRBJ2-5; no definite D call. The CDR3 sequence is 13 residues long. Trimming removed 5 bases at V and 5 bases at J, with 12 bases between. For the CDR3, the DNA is TGTGCCAGCAGTGCCTGGGGATCTGAGACCCAGTACTTC. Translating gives CASSAWGSETQYF.

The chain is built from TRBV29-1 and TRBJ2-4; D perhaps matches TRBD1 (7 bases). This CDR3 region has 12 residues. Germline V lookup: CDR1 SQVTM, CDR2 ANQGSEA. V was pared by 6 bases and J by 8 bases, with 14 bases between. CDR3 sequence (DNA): TGCAGCGTACTGGGCAGGGGGGACATTCAGTACTTC. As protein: CSVLGRGDIQYF.

CDR3 residues: CASSLMEGADGYTF. CDR3 bases: TGCGCCAGCAGCTTGATGGAGGGGGCTGATGGCTACACCTTC. The V and J genes are TRBV5-1 and TRBJ1-2; 7 nucleotides line up with TRBD1. CDR3 length: 14 amino acids. Germline V gives CDR1 SGHRS, CDR2 YFSETQ. Losses at the gene ends were 1 base for V and 6 bases for J; bases not matched to a gene: 6.

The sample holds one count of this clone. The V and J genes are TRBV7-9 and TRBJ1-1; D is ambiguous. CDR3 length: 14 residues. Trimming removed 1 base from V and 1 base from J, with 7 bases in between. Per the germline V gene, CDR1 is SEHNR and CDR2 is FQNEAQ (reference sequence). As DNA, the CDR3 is TGTGCCAGCAGCTTAGGGCCAGCGAACACTGAAGCTTTCTTT. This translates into CASSLGPANTEAFF.

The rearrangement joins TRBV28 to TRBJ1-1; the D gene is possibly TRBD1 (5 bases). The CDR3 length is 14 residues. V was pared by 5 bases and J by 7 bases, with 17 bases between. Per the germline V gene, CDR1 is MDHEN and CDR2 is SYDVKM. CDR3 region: CASSPRGPRGEAFF. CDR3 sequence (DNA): TGTGCCAGCAGTCCTCGGGGCCCGCGCGGTGAAGCTTTCTTT.

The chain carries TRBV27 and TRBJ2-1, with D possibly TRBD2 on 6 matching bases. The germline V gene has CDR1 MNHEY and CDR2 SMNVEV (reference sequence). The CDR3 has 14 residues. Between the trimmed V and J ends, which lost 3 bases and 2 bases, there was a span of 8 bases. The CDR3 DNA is TGTGCCAGCAGTTTGGGGGGACCCTACAATGAGCAGTTCTTC. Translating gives CASSLGGPYNEQFF.

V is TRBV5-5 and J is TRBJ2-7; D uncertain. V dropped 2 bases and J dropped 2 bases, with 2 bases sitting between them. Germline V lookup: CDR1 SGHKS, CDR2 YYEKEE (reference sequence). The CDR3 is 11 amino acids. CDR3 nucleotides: TGTGCCAGCAGCTTTACCTACGAGCAGTACTTC. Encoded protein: CASSFTYEQYF.

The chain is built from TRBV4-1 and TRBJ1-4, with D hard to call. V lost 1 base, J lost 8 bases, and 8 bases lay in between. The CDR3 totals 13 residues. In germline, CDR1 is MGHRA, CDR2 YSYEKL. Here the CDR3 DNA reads TGCGCCAGCAGCCAAGCATCGGGGGAAAAACTGTTTTTT. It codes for CASSQASGEKLFF.

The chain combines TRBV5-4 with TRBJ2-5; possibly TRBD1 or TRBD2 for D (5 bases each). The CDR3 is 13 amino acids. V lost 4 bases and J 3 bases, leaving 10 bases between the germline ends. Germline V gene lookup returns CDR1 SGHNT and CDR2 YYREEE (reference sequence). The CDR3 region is CASSVVGEETQYF. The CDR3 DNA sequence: TGTGCCAGCAGCGTCGTGGGGGAAGAGACCCAGTACTTC.

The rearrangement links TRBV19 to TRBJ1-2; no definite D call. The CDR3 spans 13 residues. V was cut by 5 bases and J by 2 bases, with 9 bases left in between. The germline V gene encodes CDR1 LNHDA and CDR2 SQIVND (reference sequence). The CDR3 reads CASSWASNYGYTF. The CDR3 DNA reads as TGTGCCAGTAGTTGGGCATCCAACTATGGCTACACCTTC. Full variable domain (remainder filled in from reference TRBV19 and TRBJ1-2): DGGITQSPKYLFRKEGQNVTLSCEQNLNHDAMYWYRQDPGQGLRLIYYSQIVNDFQKGDIAEGYSVSREKKESFPLTVTSAQKNPTAFYLCASSWASNYGYTFGSGTRLTVV.

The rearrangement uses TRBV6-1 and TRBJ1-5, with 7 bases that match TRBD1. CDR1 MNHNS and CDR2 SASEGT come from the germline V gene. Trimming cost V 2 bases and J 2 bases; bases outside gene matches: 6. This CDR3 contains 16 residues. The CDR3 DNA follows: TGTGCCAGCAGTGAAAACCTTGGACAGGGCAATCAGCCCCAGCATTTT. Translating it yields CASSENLGQGNQPQHF.

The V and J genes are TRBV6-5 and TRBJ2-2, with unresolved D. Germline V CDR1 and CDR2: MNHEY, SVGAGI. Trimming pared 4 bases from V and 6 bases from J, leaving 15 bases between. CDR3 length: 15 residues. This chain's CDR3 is CASSSGRTTPGELFF. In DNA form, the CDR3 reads TGTGCCAGCAGTTCTGGTCGGACCACGCCCGGGGAGCTGTTTTTT.

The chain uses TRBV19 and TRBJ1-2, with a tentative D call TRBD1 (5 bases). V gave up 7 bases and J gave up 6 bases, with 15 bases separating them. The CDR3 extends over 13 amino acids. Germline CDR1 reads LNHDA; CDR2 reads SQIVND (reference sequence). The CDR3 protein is CASISNWGNGYTF. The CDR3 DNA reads TGTGCCAGTATCTCCAATTGGGGGAATGGCTACACCTTC.

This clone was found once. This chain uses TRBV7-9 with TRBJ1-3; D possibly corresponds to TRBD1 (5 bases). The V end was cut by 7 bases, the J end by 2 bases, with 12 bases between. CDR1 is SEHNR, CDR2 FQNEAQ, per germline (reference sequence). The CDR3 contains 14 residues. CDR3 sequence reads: CASTRDGPGNTIYF. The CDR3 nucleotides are TGTGCCAGCACCCGGGACGGACCTGGAAACACCATATATTTT.